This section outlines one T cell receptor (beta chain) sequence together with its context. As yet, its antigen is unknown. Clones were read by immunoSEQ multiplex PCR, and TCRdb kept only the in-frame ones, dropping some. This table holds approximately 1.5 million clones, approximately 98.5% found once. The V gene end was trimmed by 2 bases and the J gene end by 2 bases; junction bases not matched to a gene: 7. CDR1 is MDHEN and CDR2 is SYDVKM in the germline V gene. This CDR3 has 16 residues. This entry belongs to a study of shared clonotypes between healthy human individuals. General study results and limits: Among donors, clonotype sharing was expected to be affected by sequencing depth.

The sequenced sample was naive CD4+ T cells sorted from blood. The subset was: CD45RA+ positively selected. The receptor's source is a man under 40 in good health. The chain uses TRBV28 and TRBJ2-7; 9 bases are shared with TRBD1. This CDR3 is CASSLTHTGGPYEQYF. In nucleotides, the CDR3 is TGTGCCAGCAGTTTAACCCACACAGGGGGCCCCTACGAGCAGTACTTC. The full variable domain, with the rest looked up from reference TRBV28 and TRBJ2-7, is DVKVTQSSRYLVKRTGEKVFLECVQDMDHENMFWYRQDPGLGLRLIYFSYDVKMKEKGDIPEGYSVSREKKERFSLILESASTNQTSMYLCASSLTHTGGPYEQYFGPGTRLTVT.